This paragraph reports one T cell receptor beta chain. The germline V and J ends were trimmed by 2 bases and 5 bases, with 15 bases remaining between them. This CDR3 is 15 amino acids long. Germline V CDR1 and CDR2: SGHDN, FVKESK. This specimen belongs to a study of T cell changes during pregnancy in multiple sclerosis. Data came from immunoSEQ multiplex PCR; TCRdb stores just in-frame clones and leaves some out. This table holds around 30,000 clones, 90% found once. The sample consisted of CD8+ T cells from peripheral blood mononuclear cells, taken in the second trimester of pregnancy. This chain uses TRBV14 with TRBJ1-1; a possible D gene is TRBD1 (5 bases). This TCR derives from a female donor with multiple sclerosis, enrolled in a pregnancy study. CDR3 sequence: CASSQIGGGVTEAFF. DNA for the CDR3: TGTGCCAGCAGCCAAATTGGTGGGGGGGTGACTGAAGCTTTCTTT.